The rows below give T cell receptor beta chains drawn from one sample of a study of blood T cell repertoires in COVID-19. TCRdb's copy holds only in-frame clones and misses some; the assay was immunoSEQ multiplex PCR. The sample consists of around 100,000 clones, more than 70% of them appearing once. The sequenced material came from peripheral blood. These receptors were taken from a woman in her seventies who had recovered from COVID-19. CDR3s include the opening cysteine and the closing phenylalanine or tryptophan. D genes are given only for firm matches. Not all rows give a size; the values are once, few, many and, for expanded clones, a class.

d_gene	j_gene	abundance	v_gene	CDR3nt	CDR3aa
TRBD1	TRBJ1-1	NA	TRBV18	TGTGCCAGCTCACCCTCACAGGGGAAGAACACTGAAGCTTTCTTT	CASSPSQGKNTEAFF
TRBD2	TRBJ2-5	NA	TRBV9	TGTGCCAGCACCCGGGGGGGACCCCAAGAGACCCAGTACTTC	CASTRGGPQETQYF
TRBD1	TRBJ2-2	once	TRBV3-1/TRBV3-2	TGTGCCAGCAGCCCGCGGGACAGGGGAACCGGGGAGCTGTTTTTT	CASSPRDRGTGELFF
TRBD1	TRBJ2-2	NA	TRBV5-6	TGTGCCAGCAGCTTCGCAGGGGGCGCATACGTCACCGGGGAGCTGTTTTTT	CASSFAGGAYVTGELFF
TRBD2	TRBJ2-1	NA	TRBV11-3	TGTGCCAGCAGCTTAGTTTCTAGCGGGAGTGAGCAGTTCTTC	CASSLVSSGSEQFF
NA	TRBJ2-3	NA	TRBV10-3	TGTGCCATCAGTGACGGGGGGCGCACAGATACGCAGTATTTT	CAISDGGRTDTQYF
NA	TRBJ1-6	NA	TRBV18	TGTGCCAGCTCACCGGGGGGGGACGCACCCCTCCACTTT	CASSPGGDAPLHF
TRBD1	TRBJ1-2	NA	TRBV4-2	TGTGCCAGCAGCCAAAGGGGACAGGCTAACTATGGCTACACCTTC	CASSQRGQANYGYTF
TRBD1	TRBJ1-6	NA	TRBV28	TGTGCCAGCAGTAGGGACAGGCTCTATAATTCACCCCTCCACTTT	CASSRDRLYNSPLHF
TRBD1	TRBJ1-2	NA	TRBV7-2	TGTGCCAGCAGGGCTCCCGGGACAGGGGCCTATGGCTACACCTTC	CASRAPGTGAYGYTF